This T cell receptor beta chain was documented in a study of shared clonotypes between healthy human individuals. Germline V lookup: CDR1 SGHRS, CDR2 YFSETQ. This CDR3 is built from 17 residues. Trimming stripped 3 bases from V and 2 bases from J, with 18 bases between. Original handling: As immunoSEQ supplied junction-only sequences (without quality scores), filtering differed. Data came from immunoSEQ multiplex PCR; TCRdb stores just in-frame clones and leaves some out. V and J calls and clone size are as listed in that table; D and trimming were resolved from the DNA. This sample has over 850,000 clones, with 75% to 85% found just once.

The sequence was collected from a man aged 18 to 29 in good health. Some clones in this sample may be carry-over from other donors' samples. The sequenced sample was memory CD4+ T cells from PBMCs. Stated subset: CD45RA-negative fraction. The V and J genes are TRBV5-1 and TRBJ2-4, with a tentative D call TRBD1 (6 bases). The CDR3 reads CASSWDMDGDPKNIQYF. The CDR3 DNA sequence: TGCGCCAGCAGCTGGGACATGGACGGGGACCCCAAAAACATTCAGTACTTC.